One sample yielded the 30 T cell receptor beta chains listed below, sequenced in a study of blood T cell repertoires in COVID-19. Sequencing was performed with immunoSEQ multiplex PCR; in TCRdb, only in-frame clones are kept and a portion is missing. The table has 250,000 to 300,000 clones, roughly four fifths seen once; the top ten hold around 3.5%. Input material: PBMCs or T cells enriched from blood (not recorded which). The receptors stem from a man in his forties or fifties who had recovered from COVID-19.

This chain uses TRBV14 with TRBJ1-2; 8 nucleotides match TRBD1. Germline-derived CDR1 and CDR2 are SGHDN and FVKESK. J was trimmed by 9 bases and V by 5 bases; bases with no gene match: 11. CDR3 size: 14 residues. The chain's CDR3 is CASSFQQGVESYTF. The CDR3, as DNA: TGTGCCAGCAGCTTTCAACAGGGGGTTGAAAGCTACACCTTC.

The gene calls are TRBV10-3 and TRBJ1-4; the match to TRBD1 covers 12 bases. Trimming removed 10 bases from V and 2 bases from J; junction bases left unmatched: 8. The V gene's germline CDR1 is ENHRY and CDR2 SYGVKD. CDR3 length: 16 residues. CDR3 amino acids: CATRDRGQSTNEKLFF. CDR3 coding DNA: TGTGCCACTAGGGACAGGGGGCAGTCGACTAATGAAAAACTGTTTTTT.

Worth noting for this clone: Different DNA sequences within this sample yield the same CDR3. V is TRBV28 and J is TRBJ1-1, with D tentatively TRBD1 (5 bases). Trimming removed 5 bases at V and 4 bases at J, with 8 bases between. CDR1 MDHEN and CDR2 SYDVKM come from the germline V gene. The CDR3 extends over 12 amino acids. The CDR3 DNA sequence: TGTGCCAGCAGTCTCAGGGTCACTGAAGCTTTCTTT. It yields the protein CASSLRVTEAFF.

This clone was seen a handful of times. The CDR3: CASSLRTSGSYEQYF. In DNA form, the CDR3 reads TGTGCCAGCAGTCTTAGGACTAGCGGCTCCTACGAGCAGTACTTC. The rearrangement joins TRBV2 to TRBJ2-7; 10 bases map to TRBD2. CDR1 is SNHLY and CDR2 is FYNNEI in the germline V gene. The CDR3 has 15 amino acids. V was pared by 5 bases and J by 0 bases, with 4 bases of the junction left unmatched.

This sequence joins TRBV7-9 and TRBJ2-1; D not certain. Trimming removed 5 bases from V and 4 bases from J, with 12 bases in between. The CDR3 contains 14 residues. Germline CDR1 reads SEHNR; CDR2 reads FQNEAQ (reference sequence). DNA for the CDR3: TGTGCCAGCAGCAGGTTCGACAAATACAATGAGCAGTTCTTC. It codes for CASSRFDKYNEQFF.

For this clone: The junction departs from the called germline gene at one end, perhaps through a read error. The rearrangement uses TRBV3-1 (or the pseudogene TRBV3-2) and TRBJ1-6; 7 bases align to TRBD1. The CDR3 runs to 12 residues. Germline-derived CDR1 and CDR2 are LGHDT and YNNKEL (reference sequence). CDR3 sequence: CASSPSGGPLRF. The CDR3 DNA is TGTGCCAGCAGCCCTTCAGGGGGTCCTCTTCGCTTT.

The chain has TRBV15 and TRBJ2-3, with 7 bases matching TRBD2. The germline CDR1 and CDR2 sequences are LNHNV and YYDKDF (reference sequence). The CDR3 consists of 18 residues. V shed 2 bases, J shed 5 bases, and the junction held 16 bases outside the gene matches. CDR3 coding DNA: TGTGCCACCAGCAGATCCACGACTAGCTCAACAGCAGAAGATACGCAGTATTTT. Amino acid sequence: CATSRSTTSSTAEDTQYF.

The chain joins TRBV7-6 to TRBJ2-1; D call uncertain. CDR1 is SGHVS and CDR2 is FNYEAQ in the germline V gene. V was cut by 5 bases and J by 3 bases, with 14 bases left in between. This CDR3 is built from 15 residues. The CDR3 DNA reads as TGTGCCAGCAGCCGAAACCGAGCCCTCTACAATGAGCAGTTCTTC. Encoded protein: CASSRNRALYNEQFF. Full variable domain (missing parts from reference TRBV7-6 and TRBJ2-1): GAGVSQSPRYKVTKRGQDVALRCDPISGHVSLYWYRQALGQGPEFLTYFNYEAQQDKSGLPNDRFSAERPEGSISTLTIQRTEQRDSAMYRCASSRNRALYNEQFFGPGTRLTVL.

This chain connects TRBV5-6 to TRBJ1-5, with 8 nucleotides matching TRBD1. The CDR3 loop spans 17 amino acids. V shed 1 base and J 0 bases; nucleotides not matched to a gene: 6. Germline V lookup: CDR1 SGHDT, CDR2 YYEEEE. The CDR3 loop is CASSLRQGYPSNQPQHF. In DNA, the CDR3 is TGTGCCAGCAGCTTGCGACAGGGGTACCCTAGCAATCAGCCCCAGCATTTT.

The rearrangement joins TRBV7-2 to TRBJ2-1; 10 bases map to TRBD2. The CDR3 spans 15 residues. Germline lookup yields CDR1 SGHTA and CDR2 FQGNSA. V dropped 2 bases and J dropped 6; count of bases not matched to a gene: 4. The CDR3 protein is CASSLSGRESNEQFF. The CDR3 DNA follows: TGTGCCAGCAGCTTAAGCGGGAGGGAATCCAATGAGCAGTTCTTC. The entire variable domain, with the rest obtained from reference TRBV7-2 and TRBJ2-1, is as follows: GAGVSQSPSNKVTEKGKDVELRCDPISGHTALYWYRQSLGQGLEFLIYFQGNSAPDKSGLPSDRFSAERTGGSVSTLTIQRTQQEDSAVYLCASSLSGRESNEQFFGPGTRLTVL.

The V and J genes are TRBV5-1 and TRBJ2-7; a weak D match, TRBD1 (5 bases). Germline CDR1 and CDR2: SGHRS and YFSETQ. V gave up 5 bases and J gave up 0 bases, with 15 bases separating them. This CDR3 has 15 amino acids. CDR3 coding DNA: TGCGCCAGCAGTCCAGGGATTACCTACTCCTACGAGCAGTACTTC. Translated: CASSPGITYSYEQYF. Based on the CDR3 plus reference TRBV5-1 and TRBJ2-7, the full variable domain is KAGVTQTPRYLIKTRGQQVTLSCSPISGHRSVSWYQQTPGQGLQFLFEYFSETQRNKGNFPGRFSGRQFSNSRSEMNVSTLELGDSALYLCASSPGITYSYEQYFGPGTRLTVT.

The J gene is TRBJ1-1, the V gene TRBV5-1; TRBD1 matches 7 bases. Germline V gene sequence: CDR1 SGHRS, CDR2 YFSETQ. The V and J ends lost 4 bases and 1 base, in that order; junction bases with no gene match: 7. The CDR3 length is 15 residues. CDR3 in DNA: TGCGCCAGCAGCAATACAGGGGTCTCGAACACTGAAGCTTTCTTT. Protein product: CASSNTGVSNTEAFF.

The J gene is TRBJ2-5, the V gene TRBV6-2 or TRBV6-3, with TRBD1 matching 7 bases. Germline loops: CDR1 MNHEY, CDR2 SVGEGT. This CDR3 comprises 17 residues. V shed 5 bases, J shed 5 bases, and the junction held 17 bases outside the gene matches. CDR3 loop: CASSPPGLTGRRETQYF. The CDR3 DNA is TGTGCCAGCAGTCCGCCCGGACTGACAGGGCGAAGGGAGACCCAGTACTTC.

The rearrangement uses TRBV6-2 or TRBV6-3 and TRBJ2-1, with 16 positions matching TRBD2. There are 16 residues in the CDR3. The V gene's germline CDR1 is MNHEY and CDR2 SVGEGT. Trimming took 5 bases from V and 9 from J; bases not matched to a gene: 7. The CDR3 DNA is TGTGCCAGCAGTCCGGGACTAGCGGGAGGGCCCATTGAGCAGTTCTTC. It translates to CASSPGLAGGPIEQFF.

This clone appeared once. The chain recombines TRBV5-1 with TRBJ1-2; 9 nucleotides match TRBD1. After removal of 3 bases from V and 6 bases from J, the junction contained 6 bases not matched to a gene. CDR3 length: 14 amino acids. Germline loops: CDR1 SGHRS, CDR2 YFSETQ. CDR3 sequence (DNA): TGCGCCAGCAGCTCGGACAGGGGATGGGATGGCTACACCTTC. Translation: CASSSDRGWDGYTF. Variable domain in full (rest from reference TRBV5-1 and TRBJ1-2): KAGVTQTPRYLIKTRGQQVTLSCSPISGHRSVSWYQQTPGQGLQFLFEYFSETQRNKGNFPGRFSGRQFSNSRSEMNVSTLELGDSALYLCASSSDRGWDGYTFGSGTRLTVV.

This clone was seen a single time. The V call is TRBV10-3, the J call TRBJ2-7; 7 positions agree with TRBD1. CDR3 length: 14 residues. The J segment lost 1 base and the V segment lost 4 bases, leaving 4 bases of the junction unmatched. Germline V gene lookup returns CDR1 ENHRY and CDR2 SYGVKD. The CDR3 loop is CAISARQGSYEQYF. The DNA for the CDR3 is TGTGCCATCAGTGCCCGACAGGGTTCCTACGAGCAGTACTTC.

The chain combines TRBV14 with TRBJ1-1; TRBD1 agrees at 7 bases. Losses at the gene ends were 5 bases for V and 7 bases for J; bases not matched to a gene: 7. CDR1 and CDR2 (germline): SGHDN, FVKESK. This CDR3 spans 13 amino acids. CDR3 region: CASSFKGAGEAFF. CDR3 bases: TGTGCCAGCAGCTTTAAGGGGGCGGGTGAAGCTTTCTTT.

The V gene is TRBV11-1, the J gene TRBJ2-2, with D tentatively TRBD2 (5 bases). The CDR3 loop spans 14 amino acids. Germline values: CDR1 SGHAT, CDR2 FQDESV (reference sequence). The V end lost 3 bases, the J end lost 3 bases, and 8 bases lay between the germline ends. The CDR3 nucleotides are TGTGCCAGCAGCTTGGACTCCTACACCGGGGAGCTGTTTTTT. Protein: CASSLDSYTGELFF.

V is TRBV6-6 and J is TRBJ2-7; D is possibly TRBD1 (6 bases). Per the germline V gene, CDR1 is MNHNY and CDR2 is SVGAGI (reference sequence). With 4 bases removed from V and 2 bases from J, the gap between germline ends came to 12 bases. The CDR3 contains 14 residues. CDR3 DNA: TGTGCCAGCAGTTCCCGAGGGGACACCTACGAGCAGTACTTC. This codes for CASSSRGDTYEQYF.

This clone was detected only once. This sequence joins TRBV27 and TRBJ2-5; 7 positions agree with TRBD2. The CDR3 is 15 amino acids. Germline V CDR1 and CDR2: MNHEY, SMNVEV (reference sequence). The trim removed 6 bases at V and 3 bases at J, leaving 10 bases unmatched. The CDR3 region is CASRGWASGEETQYF. The CDR3 nucleotides are TGTGCCAGCAGGGGTTGGGCTAGCGGAGAAGAGACCCAGTACTTC.

The chain uses TRBV27 and TRBJ1-2; 8 bases are a match to TRBD1. Germline V CDR1 and CDR2: MNHEY, SMNVEV (reference sequence). Trimming at V came to 5 bases and at J to 4 bases, leaving 6 bases not matched to a gene. This CDR3 is built from 14 residues. Written as DNA, the CDR3 is TGTGCCAGCAGTCCGCAGGGGGCGGGCTATGGCTACACCTTC. Its translation: CASSPQGAGYGYTF.

The table lists this clone with a few counts. The chain employs TRBV19 and TRBJ2-1; 15 positions agree with TRBD2. V gave up 1 base and J gave up 1 base; unmatched junction bases: 8. The length of the CDR3 is 20 residues. Per germline, CDR1 LNHDA and CDR2 SQIVND (reference sequence). CDR3 coding DNA: TGTGCCAGTAGTATAGCAGGAGGACTAGCGGGGGGGCCTTCCTACAATGAGCAGTTCTTC. Translating gives CASSIAGGLAGGPSYNEQFF.

The CDR3 nucleotides are TGTGCCAGCAGCGCCCTCTATGGCTACACCTTC. Translated: CASSALYGYTF. The chain links TRBV9 to TRBJ1-2; no clear D gene. Trimming left V 3 bases short and J 4 bases short, with 4 bases between. The CDR3 is 11 residues long. Germline CDR1 reads SGDLS; CDR2 reads YYNGEE.

The rearrangement joins TRBV19 to TRBJ1-5; the match to TRBD1 covers 7 bases. The CDR3 sequence is 16 residues long. Germline trimming cut 7 bases from V and 7 bases from J; bases unmatched to any gene: 16. CDR1 and CDR2 from the germline V gene are LNHDA and SQIVND (reference sequence). In DNA, the CDR3 is TGTGCCAGTACCAGGACCCTGGGACAGCGAGGACAGCCCCAGCATTTT. Translation: CASTRTLGQRGQPQHF. Variable domain in full (rest from reference TRBV19 and TRBJ1-5): DGGITQSPKYLFRKEGQNVTLSCEQNLNHDAMYWYRQDPGQGLRLIYYSQIVNDFQKGDIAEGYSVSREKKESFPLTVTSAQKNPTAFYLCASTRTLGQRGQPQHFGDGTRLSIL.

The chain employs TRBV5-3 and TRBJ2-7, with 11 bases fitting TRBD2. TRBV5-3 is an ORF, with its function uncertain. V dropped 4 bases and J dropped 6; count of bases not matched to a gene: 9. The CDR3 length is 15 residues. The CDR3 nucleotides are TGTGCCAGAAGCCACACTAGCGGGAGAGGGTTCGAGCAGTACTTC. Its translation: CARSHTSGRGFEQYF.

This clone was recorded once. V usage is TRBV5-1 and J usage is TRBJ1-4; a weak D match, TRBD1 (5 bases). CDR1 and CDR2 from the germline V gene are SGHRS and YFSETQ. The CDR3 length is 14 residues. Deletions cut 4 bases from V and 8 bases from J, with 15 bases between. The CDR3 here is CASSPQTGEEKLFF. The CDR3 DNA reads as TGCGCCAGCAGCCCTCAAACGGGGGAAGAAAAACTGTTTTTT.

V and J are TRBV27 and TRBJ2-7, with 9 positions matching TRBD1. V shed 8 bases and J 7 bases; nucleotides not matched to a gene: 9. The CDR3 consists of 13 residues. Germline values: CDR1 MNHEY, CDR2 SMNVEV (reference sequence). The CDR3 sequence: CASGKTGGGEQYF. The CDR3 DNA reads as TGTGCCAGCGGGAAAACAGGGGGCGGGGAGCAGTACTTC.

The rearrangement links TRBV9 to TRBJ1-2, with TRBD1 as a possible D gene (6 bases). The CDR3 is 16 amino acids. Per the germline V gene, CDR1 is SGDLS and CDR2 is YYNGEE. V dropped 4 bases and J dropped 1 base, with 17 bases sitting between them. This CDR3 reads CASSPRRTGYNYGYTF. CDR3 nucleotides: TGTGCCAGCAGCCCGAGGAGAACAGGGTATAACTATGGCTACACCTTC.

The V call is TRBV11-2, the J call TRBJ2-7; a weak D match, TRBD2 (6 bases). The CDR3 contains 14 residues. CDR1 is SGHAT and CDR2 is FQNNGV in the germline V gene. V lost 4 bases and J 7 bases, leaving 17 bases between the germline ends. This CDR3 is CASSSFGGFGEQYF. The CDR3, as DNA: TGTGCCAGCAGCTCGTTTGGGGGGTTCGGGGAGCAGTACTTC.

The chain is built from TRBV4-3 and TRBJ2-3; D ambiguous. The CDR3 contains 15 residues. Trimming took off 0 bases at V and 0 bases at J, with 7 bases between the two ends. Germline values: CDR1 LGHNA, CDR2 YSLEER. The CDR3 here is CASSQDLRSTDTQYF. CDR3 DNA: TGCGCCAGCAGCCAAGATCTCAGGAGCACAGATACGCAGTATTTT.